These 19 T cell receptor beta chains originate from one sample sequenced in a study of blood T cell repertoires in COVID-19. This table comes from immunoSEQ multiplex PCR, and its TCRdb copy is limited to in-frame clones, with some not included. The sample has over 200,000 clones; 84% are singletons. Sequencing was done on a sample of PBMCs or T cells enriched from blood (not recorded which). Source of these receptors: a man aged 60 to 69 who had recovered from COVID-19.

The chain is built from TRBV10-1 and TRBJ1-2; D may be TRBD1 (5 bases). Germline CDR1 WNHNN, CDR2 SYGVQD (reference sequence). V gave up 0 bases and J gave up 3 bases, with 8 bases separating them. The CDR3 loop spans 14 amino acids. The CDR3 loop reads CASSESGRDYGYTF. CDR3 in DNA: TGCGCCAGCAGTGAGTCGGGCAGGGACTATGGCTACACCTTC.

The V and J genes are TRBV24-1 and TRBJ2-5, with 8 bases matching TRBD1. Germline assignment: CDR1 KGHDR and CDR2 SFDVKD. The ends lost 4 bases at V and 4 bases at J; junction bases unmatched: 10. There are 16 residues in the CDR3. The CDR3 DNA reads TGTGCCACCAGTGACCTTGGACAGGGAAGGGCAGAGACCCAGTACTTC. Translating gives CATSDLGQGRAETQYF.

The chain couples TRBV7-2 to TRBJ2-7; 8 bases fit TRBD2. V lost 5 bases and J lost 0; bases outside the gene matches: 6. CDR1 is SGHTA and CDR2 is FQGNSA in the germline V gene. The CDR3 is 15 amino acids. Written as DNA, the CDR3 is TGTGCCAGCAGCCCGGCGGGGGGCTACTCCTACGAGCAGTACTTC. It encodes CASSPAGGYSYEQYF. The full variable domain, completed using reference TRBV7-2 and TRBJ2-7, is GAGVSQSPSNKVTEKGKDVELRCDPISGHTALYWYRQSLGQGLEFLIYFQGNSAPDKSGLPSDRFSAERTGGSVSTLTIQRTQQEDSAVYLCASSPAGGYSYEQYFGPGTRLTVT.

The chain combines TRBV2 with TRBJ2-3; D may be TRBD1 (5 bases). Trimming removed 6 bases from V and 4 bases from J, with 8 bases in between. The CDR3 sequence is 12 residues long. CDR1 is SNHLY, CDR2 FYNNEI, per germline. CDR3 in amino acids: CASRAGSDTQYF. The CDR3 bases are TGTGCCAGCAGGGCAGGGTCAGATACGCAGTATTTT.

As DNA, the CDR3 is TGTGCCAGCAGCTTAGGAGTTTCCACAGATACGCAGTATTTT. Translating gives CASSLGVSTDTQYF. The J gene is TRBJ2-3, the V gene TRBV11-2; D gene unclear. This CDR3 region has 14 residues. The V gene's germline CDR1 is SGHAT and CDR2 FQNNGV. Between the trimmed V and J ends, which lost 1 base and 2 bases, there was a span of 7 bases.

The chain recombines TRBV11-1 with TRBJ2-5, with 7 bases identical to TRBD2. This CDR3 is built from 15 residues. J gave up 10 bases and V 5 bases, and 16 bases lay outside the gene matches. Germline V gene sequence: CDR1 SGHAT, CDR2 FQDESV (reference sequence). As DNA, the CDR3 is TGTGCCAGCAGCCCAAAGGACGGAACCCCGGGGGGCCAGTACTTC. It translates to CASSPKDGTPGGQYF.

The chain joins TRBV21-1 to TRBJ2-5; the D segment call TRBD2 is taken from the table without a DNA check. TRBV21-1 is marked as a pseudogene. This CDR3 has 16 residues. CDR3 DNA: TGTGCCAGCAGCCGCAAAATAGCTACACTTCTTGAGACCCAGTACTTC. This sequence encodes CASSRKIATLLETQYF.

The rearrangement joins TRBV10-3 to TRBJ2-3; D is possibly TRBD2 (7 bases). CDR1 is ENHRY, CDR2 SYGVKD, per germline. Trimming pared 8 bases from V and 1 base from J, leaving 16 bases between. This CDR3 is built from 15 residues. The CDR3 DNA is TGTGCCATCGGAGGGCAGGGGAGGGGCACAGATACGCAGTATTTT. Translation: CAIGGQGRGTDTQYF.

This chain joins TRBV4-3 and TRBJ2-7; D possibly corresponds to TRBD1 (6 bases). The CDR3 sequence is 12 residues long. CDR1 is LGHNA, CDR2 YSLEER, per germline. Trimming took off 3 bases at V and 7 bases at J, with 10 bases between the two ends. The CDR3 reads CASSHQGREQYF. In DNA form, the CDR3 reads TGCGCCAGCAGCCATCAGGGGCGGGAGCAGTACTTC.

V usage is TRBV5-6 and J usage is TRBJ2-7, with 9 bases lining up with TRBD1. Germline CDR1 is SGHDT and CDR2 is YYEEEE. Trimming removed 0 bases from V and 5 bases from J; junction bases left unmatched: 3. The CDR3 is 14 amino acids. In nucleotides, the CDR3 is TGTGCCAGCAGCTTGGGGGACAGGGTCAACGAGCAGTACTTC. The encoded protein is CASSLGDRVNEQYF.

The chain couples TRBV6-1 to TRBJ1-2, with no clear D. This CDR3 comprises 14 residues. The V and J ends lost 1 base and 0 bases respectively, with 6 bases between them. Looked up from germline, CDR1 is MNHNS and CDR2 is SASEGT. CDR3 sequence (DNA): TGTGCCAGCAGTGAAGGTACAGCTAACTATGGCTACACCTTC. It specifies CASSEGTANYGYTF.

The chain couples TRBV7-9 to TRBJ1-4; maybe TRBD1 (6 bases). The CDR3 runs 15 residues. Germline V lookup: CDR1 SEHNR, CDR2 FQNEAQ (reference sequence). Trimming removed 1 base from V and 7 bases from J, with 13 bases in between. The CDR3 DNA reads TGTGCCAGCAGCTTAGGGGCAGGGGTCAGTGAAAAACTGTTTTTT. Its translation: CASSLGAGVSEKLFF. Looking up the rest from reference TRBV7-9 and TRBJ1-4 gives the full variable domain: DTGVSQNPRHKITKRGQNVTFRCDPISEHNRLYWYRQTLGQGPEFLTYFQNEAQLEKSRLLSDRFSAERPKGSFSTLEIQRTEQGDSAMYLCASSLGAGVSEKLFFGSGTQLSVL.

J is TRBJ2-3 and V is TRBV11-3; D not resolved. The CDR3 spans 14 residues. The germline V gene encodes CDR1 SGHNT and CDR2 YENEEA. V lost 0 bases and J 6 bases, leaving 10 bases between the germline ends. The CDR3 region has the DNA TGTGCCAGCAGCTTAGATCCTACAGACGATACGCAGTATTTT. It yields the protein CASSLDPTDDTQYF.

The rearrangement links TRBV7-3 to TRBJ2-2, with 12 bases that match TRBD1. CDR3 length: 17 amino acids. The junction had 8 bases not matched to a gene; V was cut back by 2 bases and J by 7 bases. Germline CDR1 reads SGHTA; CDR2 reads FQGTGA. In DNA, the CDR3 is TGTGCCAGCAGCTTAGGGCCGGGACAGGGGGCTGTCGGGGAGCTGTTTTTT. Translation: CASSLGPGQGAVGELFF.

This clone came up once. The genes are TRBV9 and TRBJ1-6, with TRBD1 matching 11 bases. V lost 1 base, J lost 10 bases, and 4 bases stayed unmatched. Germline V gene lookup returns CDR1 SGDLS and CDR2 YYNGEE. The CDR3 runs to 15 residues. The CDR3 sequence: CASSVWDRGMSPLHF. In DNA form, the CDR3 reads TGTGCCAGCAGCGTATGGGACAGGGGGATGTCACCCCTCCACTTT.

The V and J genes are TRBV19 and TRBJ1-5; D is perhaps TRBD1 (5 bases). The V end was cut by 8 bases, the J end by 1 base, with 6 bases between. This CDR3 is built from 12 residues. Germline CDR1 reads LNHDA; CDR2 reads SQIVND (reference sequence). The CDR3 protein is CASGGSNQPQHF. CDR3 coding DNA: TGTGCCAGTGGGGGGAGCAATCAGCCCCAGCATTTT.

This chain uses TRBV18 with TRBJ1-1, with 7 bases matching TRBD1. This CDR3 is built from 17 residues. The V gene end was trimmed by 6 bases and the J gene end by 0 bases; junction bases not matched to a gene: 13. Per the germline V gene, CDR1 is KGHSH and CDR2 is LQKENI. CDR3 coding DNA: TGTGCCAGCTCGACGACAGGGATAGAGGCCATGAACACTGAAGCTTTCTTT. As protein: CASSTTGIEAMNTEAFF.

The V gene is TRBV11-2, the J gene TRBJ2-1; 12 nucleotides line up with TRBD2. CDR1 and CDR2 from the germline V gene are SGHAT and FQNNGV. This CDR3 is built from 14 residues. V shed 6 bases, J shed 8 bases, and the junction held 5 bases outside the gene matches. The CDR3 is CASRLAGGGHEQFF. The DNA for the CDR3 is TGTGCCAGCAGACTAGCGGGGGGAGGGCATGAGCAGTTCTTC.

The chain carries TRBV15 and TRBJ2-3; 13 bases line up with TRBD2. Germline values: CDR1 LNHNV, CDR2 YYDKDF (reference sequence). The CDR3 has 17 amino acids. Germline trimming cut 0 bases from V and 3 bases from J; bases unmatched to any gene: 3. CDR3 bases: TGTGCCACCAGCAGAGAACTAGCGGGGGGGCAGACAGATACGCAGTATTTT. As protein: CATSRELAGGQTDTQYF.